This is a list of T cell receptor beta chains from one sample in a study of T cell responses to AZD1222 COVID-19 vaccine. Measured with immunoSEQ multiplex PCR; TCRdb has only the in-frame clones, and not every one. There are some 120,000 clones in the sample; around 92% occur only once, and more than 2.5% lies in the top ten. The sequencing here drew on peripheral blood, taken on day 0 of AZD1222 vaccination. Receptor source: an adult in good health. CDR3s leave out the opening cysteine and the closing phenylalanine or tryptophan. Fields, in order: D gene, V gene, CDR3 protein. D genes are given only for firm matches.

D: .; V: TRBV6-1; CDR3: ASSEAGAF
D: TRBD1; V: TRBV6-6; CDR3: ASSQVRGLDEQF
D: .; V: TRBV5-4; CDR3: ASSLATSPDTQY
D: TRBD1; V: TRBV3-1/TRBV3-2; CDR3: ASSQTKGGPMNTEAF
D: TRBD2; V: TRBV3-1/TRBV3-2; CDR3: ASSQDGLAGGNEQF
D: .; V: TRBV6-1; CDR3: ASSFTDYNEQF
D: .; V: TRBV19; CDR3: ASSIEVLQETQY
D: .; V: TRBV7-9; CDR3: ASSVDLYEQF
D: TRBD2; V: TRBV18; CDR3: ASSPSGGRPSYEQY
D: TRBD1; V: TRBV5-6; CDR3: ASSYGTGAYGYT
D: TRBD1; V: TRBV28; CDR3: ASRKTGGENLSEKLF
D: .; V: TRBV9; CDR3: ASSVVSSRVQF
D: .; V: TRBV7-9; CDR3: ASSFSSGMFNEQF
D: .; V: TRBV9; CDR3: ASSVGDTLSYEQY
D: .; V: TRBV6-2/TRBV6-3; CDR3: ASSNIRDTQY
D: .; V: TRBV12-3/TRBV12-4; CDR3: ASRQRAKDTQY
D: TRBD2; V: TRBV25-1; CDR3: ASFAGVGFSEQY
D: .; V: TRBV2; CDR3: ASSEGLGLASTDTQY
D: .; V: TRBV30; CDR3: AVTSGALH
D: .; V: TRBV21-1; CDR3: ARKVQGAKNIQY
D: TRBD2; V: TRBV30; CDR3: AWSNGGRHTGELF
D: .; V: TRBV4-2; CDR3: ASSQDNGPTYEQY
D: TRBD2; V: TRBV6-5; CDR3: ASRVMSAGGDEQY
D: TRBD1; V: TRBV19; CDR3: ATEGSRQGLTEAF
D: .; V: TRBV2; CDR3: ASRALGGNYYGYT
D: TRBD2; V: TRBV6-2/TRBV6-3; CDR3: ASSLNTWASGAAGEQF
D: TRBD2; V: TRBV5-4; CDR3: ASSLERLANNEQF
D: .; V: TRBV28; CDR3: ASSLTGTETYGYT
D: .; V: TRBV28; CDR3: ASSLGPRTTDTQY
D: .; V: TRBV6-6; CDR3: ASTGLGGLNNEKLF
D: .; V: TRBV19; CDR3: ASRAQGGYGYT
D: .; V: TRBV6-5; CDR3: ASKVRWNTEAF
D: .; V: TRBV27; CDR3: ASSSPMRQGRNIQY
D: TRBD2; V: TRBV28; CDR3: ASSFPSGMSYEQY
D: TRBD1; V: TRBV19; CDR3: ASSMEGDRGRNQPQH
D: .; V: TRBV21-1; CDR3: ASSTAGTSGTYEQY
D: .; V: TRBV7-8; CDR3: ASSLASAGGYTQY
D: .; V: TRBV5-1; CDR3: ASSASTGPPNSPLH
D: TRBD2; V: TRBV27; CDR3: ASSTLRGASGGYNEQF
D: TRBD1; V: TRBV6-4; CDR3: ASRPRQGINNEQF
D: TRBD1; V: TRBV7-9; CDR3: ASSLGQGVYEQY
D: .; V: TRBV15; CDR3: ATSSAPIRGYT
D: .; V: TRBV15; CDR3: ATSNQGWGQGYYNEQF
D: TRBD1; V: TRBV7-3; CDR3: ASSTATGTHEQY
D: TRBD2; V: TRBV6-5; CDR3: ASRKLAGSGYEQY
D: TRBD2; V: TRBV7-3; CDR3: ASSPKGLAGYNEQF